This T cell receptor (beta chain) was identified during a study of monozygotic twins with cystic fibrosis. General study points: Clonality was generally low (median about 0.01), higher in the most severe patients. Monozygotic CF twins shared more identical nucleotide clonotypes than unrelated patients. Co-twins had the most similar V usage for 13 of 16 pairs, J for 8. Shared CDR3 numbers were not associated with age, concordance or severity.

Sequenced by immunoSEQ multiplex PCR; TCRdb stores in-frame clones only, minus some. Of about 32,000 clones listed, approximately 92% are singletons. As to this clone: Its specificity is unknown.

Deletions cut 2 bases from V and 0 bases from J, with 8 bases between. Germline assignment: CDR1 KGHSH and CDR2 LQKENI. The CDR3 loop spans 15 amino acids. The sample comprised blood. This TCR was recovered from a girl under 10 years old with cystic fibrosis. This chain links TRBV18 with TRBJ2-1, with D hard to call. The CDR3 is CASSPVGSSYNEQFF. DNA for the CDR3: TGTGCCAGCTCACCAGTGGGAAGCTCCTACAATGAGCAGTTCTTC.